These 26 T cell receptor beta chains were sequenced from one sample in a study of blood T cell repertoires in COVID-19. Assay: immunoSEQ multiplex PCR; the TCRdb copy retains only in-frame clones and omits some. The sample shows more than 85,000 clones, roughly nine tenths of them seen only once. The specimen was peripheral blood. The source of these receptors is a man between 65 and 85 years old with acute or convalescent COVID-19.

This clone was detected only once. This chain uses TRBV10-2 with TRBJ2-7; 12 bases are shared with TRBD2. Per germline, CDR1 WSHSY and CDR2 SAAADI. With 9 bases clipped from V and 3 bases from J, the junction kept 9 bases outside the gene matches. CDR3 size: 15 residues. For the CDR3, the DNA is TGCGCCAGTTGCCCGGGACTAGCGGGTATCTACGAGCAGTACGTC. It codes for CASCPGLAGIYEQYV.

The chain links TRBV5-1 to TRBJ2-3; 9 nucleotides agree with TRBD1. Germline loops: CDR1 SGHRS, CDR2 YFSETQ. The CDR3 loop spans 15 amino acids. The V segment lost 3 bases and the J segment 4 bases; nucleotides outside the gene matches: 6. The CDR3 sequence: CASSSRTGDSDTQYF. DNA of the CDR3: TGCGCCAGCAGCTCCCGGACAGGGGATTCAGATACGCAGTATTTT.

J is TRBJ1-4 and V is TRBV6-5, with D possibly being TRBD1 (5 bases). Germline CDR1 is MNHEY and CDR2 is SVGAGI. The CDR3 runs 14 residues. Trimming removed 4 bases from V and 10 bases from J, with 16 bases in between. CDR3 in DNA: TGTGCCAGCAGTTTGGGGCCAATTGAAGGAAAACTGTTTTTT. Amino acid sequence: CASSLGPIEGKLFF.

CDR3 sequence reads: CASSVGGGEGNTIYF. The CDR3 DNA reads as TGTGCCAGCAGCGTAGGAGGGGGCGAAGGAAACACCATATATTTT. The gene calls are TRBV9 and TRBJ1-3; TRBD1 agrees at 7 bases. This CDR3 has 15 amino acids. Losses at the gene ends were 0 bases for V and 4 bases for J; bases not matched to a gene: 4. Per germline, CDR1 SGDLS and CDR2 YYNGEE.

The genes are TRBV6-5 and TRBJ1-5; no reliable D call. Trimming left V 0 bases short and J 4 bases short, with 7 bases between. The CDR3 covers 14 residues. Per germline, CDR1 MNHEY and CDR2 SVGAGI. The CDR3 DNA is TGTGCCAGCAGTTACTCTGCAGGTAATCAGCCCCAGCATTTT. Its translation: CASSYSAGNQPQHF.

The V gene is TRBV3-1 (or the pseudogene TRBV3-2), the J gene TRBJ2-4, with a weak D call TRBD1 (5 bases). The ends were cut back, 4 bases at V and 6 bases at J, with 13 bases in the middle. Germline V gives CDR1 LGHDT, CDR2 YNNKEL (reference sequence). The CDR3 covers 14 residues. CDR3 protein: CASSLRQSGNIQYF. As DNA, the CDR3 is TGTGCCAGCAGCCTTCGACAGAGTGGAAACATTCAGTACTTC.

This clone was observed a handful of times. The gene calls are TRBV27 and TRBJ1-2, with 7 positions matching TRBD1. Germline V gene data show CDR1 as MNHEY and CDR2 as SMNVEV (reference sequence). After removal of 5 bases from V and 4 bases from J, the junction contained 7 bases not matched to a gene. The CDR3 runs to 14 residues. CDR3 sequence reads: CASSPRDRTYGYTF. In DNA form, the CDR3 reads TGTGCCAGCAGTCCCCGGGACAGAACCTATGGCTACACCTTC.

V and J are TRBV3-1 (or the pseudogene TRBV3-2) and TRBJ1-2; tentatively, D is TRBD1 (6 bases). V was cut by 3 bases and J by 7 bases, with 12 bases left in between. Germline V gene lookup returns CDR1 LGHDT and CDR2 YNNKEL (reference sequence). The CDR3 totals 13 residues. The CDR3 loop reads CASSQGARTGYTF. CDR3 nucleotide sequence: TGTGCCAGCAGCCAGGGGGCCCGGACTGGCTACACCTTC.

The chain is built from TRBV19 and TRBJ2-5, with TRBD2 matching 8 bases. Germline CDR1 is LNHDA and CDR2 is SQIVND (reference sequence). The CDR3 covers 13 residues. Losses at the gene ends were 6 bases for V and 4 bases for J; bases not matched to a gene: 4. The CDR3 region is CASRSGGRETQYF. DNA of the CDR3: TGTGCCAGTAGGTCGGGGGGGCGAGAGACCCAGTACTTC.

The chain links TRBV5-1 to TRBJ2-5, with D perhaps matching TRBD2 (6 bases). The CDR3 consists of 13 residues. CDR1 and CDR2 from the germline V gene are SGHRS and YFSETQ. With 3 bases removed from V and 5 bases from J, the gap between germline ends came to 11 bases. The CDR3 here is CASSSGLRETQYF. The CDR3, as DNA: TGCGCCAGCAGCTCGGGACTGCGGGAGACCCAGTACTTC.

This chain links TRBV29-1 with TRBJ1-2; a possible D gene is TRBD1 (6 bases). The CDR3 runs 13 residues. CDR1 and CDR2 from the germline V gene are SQVTM and ANQGSEA. Trimming removed 0 bases at V and 7 bases at J, with 12 bases between. The CDR3 DNA sequence: TGCAGCGTTGAAGAAAGGTTAGGGGGTGGCTACACCTTC. Protein sequence: CSVEERLGGGYTF.

The chain joins TRBV27 to TRBJ2-1; TRBD1 matches at 7 bases. The trim removed 5 bases at V and 9 bases at J, leaving 10 bases unmatched. This CDR3 comprises 14 residues. Per germline, CDR1 MNHEY and CDR2 SMNVEV (reference sequence). CDR3 protein: CASSRQGQRGEQFF. For the CDR3, the DNA is TGTGCCAGCAGTCGACAGGGCCAGCGTGGTGAGCAGTTCTTC.

The V gene is TRBV11-2, the J gene TRBJ2-5; 9 bases agree with TRBD1. This CDR3 spans 16 amino acids. Germline CDR1 SGHAT, CDR2 FQNNGV. J was trimmed by 4 bases and V by 7 bases; bases with no gene match: 13. The CDR3 DNA sequence: TGTGCCAGCACCCTACTTACGGGACAGGGTGGAGAGACCCAGTACTTC. This codes for CASTLLTGQGGETQYF. The entire variable domain, with the rest obtained from reference TRBV11-2 and TRBJ2-5, is as follows: EAGVAQSPRYKIIEKRQSVAFWCNPISGHATLYWYQQILGQGPKLLIQFQNNGVVDDSQLPKDRFSAERLKGVDSTLKIQPAKLEDSAVYLCASTLLTGQGGETQYFGPGTRLLVL.

The rearrangement links TRBV28 to TRBJ1-2; D is perhaps TRBD1 (6 bases). The CDR3 sequence is 14 residues long. Germline V gives CDR1 MDHEN, CDR2 SYDVKM. The V end was cut by 5 bases, the J end by 4 bases, with 14 bases between. In DNA, the CDR3 is TGTGCCAGCAGTCTCGAACAGGGAACCTATGGCTACACCTTC. Translating gives CASSLEQGTYGYTF.

The chain employs TRBV18 and TRBJ1-3, with 7 bases lining up with TRBD1. Germline CDR1 is KGHSH and CDR2 is LQKENI. The CDR3 consists of 15 residues. V lost 3 bases to trimming and J lost 4 bases; unmatched junction nucleotides: 6. DNA of the CDR3: TGTGCCAGCTCACCCATGGGACAGACGGGAAACACCATATATTTT. Its translation is CASSPMGQTGNTIYF.

This chain connects TRBV6-1 to TRBJ2-7; 12 nucleotides line up with TRBD2. V shed 3 bases and J 2 bases; nucleotides not matched to a gene: 5. The CDR3 extends over 16 amino acids. The germline V gene has CDR1 MNHNS and CDR2 SASEGT. The CDR3 reads CASSDRTSGDPYEQYF. CDR3 nucleotide sequence: TGTGCCAGCAGTGACCGGACTAGCGGGGACCCCTACGAGCAGTACTTC.

V is TRBV3-1 (or the pseudogene TRBV3-2) and J is TRBJ1-2, with unresolved D. V was clipped by 1 base and J by 4 bases, with 13 bases between them. The CDR3 is 15 residues long. Germline loops: CDR1 LGHDT, CDR2 YNNKEL (reference sequence). CDR3 sequence (DNA): TGTGCCAGCAGCCAAGTCGACCGCGCGGGCTATGGCTACACCTTC. Protein sequence: CASSQVDRAGYGYTF.

The chain joins TRBV30 to TRBJ1-1, with 7 nucleotides matching TRBD1. Germline CDR1 and CDR2: GTSNPN and SVGIG (reference sequence). This CDR3 comprises 14 residues. The junction had 9 bases not matched to a gene; V was cut back by 2 bases and J by 6 bases. The CDR3 DNA follows: TGTGCCTGGAGTTCGACAGGGAGGAGCGCTGAAGCTTTCTTT. Translating it yields CAWSSTGRSAEAFF.

The rearrangement links TRBV30 to TRBJ1-1; no firm D call. The CDR3 loop spans 13 amino acids. Germline CDR1 reads GTSNPN; CDR2 reads SVGIG (reference sequence). V dropped 3 bases and J dropped 1 base, with 9 bases sitting between them. The CDR3: CAWRSRQNTEAFF. CDR3 nucleotides: TGTGCCTGGAGGTCCCGACAGAACACTGAAGCTTTCTTT.

J is TRBJ1-6 and V is TRBV2; tentative D call: TRBD1 (6 bases). The CDR3 length is 13 residues. Trimming stripped 8 bases from V and 8 bases from J, with 13 bases between. Germline loops: CDR1 SNHLY, CDR2 FYNNEI. The chain's CDR3 is CASGVGGDSPLHF. Here the CDR3 DNA reads TGTGCCAGCGGAGTAGGGGGTGATTCACCCCTCCACTTT. The full variable domain, its missing parts supplied by reference TRBV2 and TRBJ1-6, is EPEVTQTPSHQVTQMGQEVILRCVPISNHLYFYWYRQILGQKVEFLVSFYNNEISEKSEIFDDQFSVERPDGSNFTLKIRSTKLEDSAMYFCASGVGGDSPLHFGNGTRLTVT.

This clone was detected a few times. The chain links TRBV4-1 to TRBJ2-5; TRBD2 is a possible D gene (5 bases). Germline V lookup: CDR1 MGHRA, CDR2 YSYEKL. With 0 bases removed from V and 5 bases from J, the gap between germline ends came to 13 bases. The CDR3 runs to 15 residues. CDR3 DNA: TGCGCCAGCAGCCAAGAGGTTACTAGTGGGGAGACCCAGTACTTC. This encodes CASSQEVTSGETQYF.

V and J are TRBV5-1 and TRBJ1-6; weak D call: TRBD1 (6 bases). The CDR3 runs 16 residues. Trimming pared 0 bases from V and 8 bases from J, leaving 15 bases between. Germline V gene data show CDR1 as SGHRS and CDR2 as YFSETQ. The CDR3 DNA sequence: TGCGCCAGCAGCTTGGCAGGACAGTCACCTCATTCACCCCTCCACTTT. It encodes CASSLAGQSPHSPLHF.

The CDR3 bases are TGTGCCAGCAGTGAAGCCATTGAAGCTTTCTTT. Residues: CASSEAIEAFF. The chain couples TRBV2 to TRBJ1-1, with D uncertain. This CDR3 comprises 11 residues. Germline values: CDR1 SNHLY, CDR2 FYNNEI. V was pared by 0 bases and J by 7 bases, with 3 bases between. Using reference TRBV2 and TRBJ1-1 for the parts outside the CDR3, the full variable domain is EPEVTQTPSHQVTQMGQEVILRCVPISNHLYFYWYRQILGQKVEFLVSFYNNEISEKSEIFDDQFSVERPDGSNFTLKIRSTKLEDSAMYFCASSEAIEAFFGQGTRLTVV.

Comment on this clone: Relative to the germline gene, one junction end is altered; a read error may explain this. This chain joins TRBV6-5 and TRBJ1-6; D might be TRBD1 (6 bases). CDR3 size: 15 residues. The germline V gene has CDR1 MNHEY and CDR2 SVGAGI. CDR3 nucleotides: TGTGCCAGCAGTGACTCAGGGGATTGGAATTCACCCCTCCACTTT. The encoded protein is CASSDSGDWNSPLHF.

The chain uses TRBV4-2 and TRBJ2-1, with 7 bases identical to TRBD2. V trimming: 0 bases; J trimming: 5 bases; junction bases outside the gene matches: 4. Germline V CDR1 and CDR2: LGHNA, YNFKEQ. The CDR3 covers 15 residues. CDR3 DNA sequence: TGTGCCAGCAGCCAAGACGGCGGGAGTCACAATGAGCAGTTCTTC. Protein product: CASSQDGGSHNEQFF.

V gene TRBV21-1 combines with J gene TRBJ1-1; TRBD1, as called in the table, went unchecked against the DNA. TRBV21-1 counts as a pseudogene. The CDR3 spans 15 residues. The CDR3 region is CASSELMDRDTEAFF. The CDR3 nucleotides read TGTGCCAGCAGTGAACTGATGGACAGGGACACTGAAGCTTTCTTT.